The T cell receptor beta chain described here comes from a study of CD8 T cells in ankylosing spondylitis. Using quantitative 5'-RACE with molecular barcodes, the authors made TCR beta libraries. TCRdb re-derived calls from the 5' RACE reads in MiXCR, one entry per CDR3 protein. The data show roughly 250,000 distinct CDR3 sequences, with about 10% seen just once and less than 3% held by the top ten. Study-level findings and limits: Past research had described some motif variants in reactive arthritis synovial fluid and blood. Clones linked with disease were CD8+ and fairly uncommon in the peripheral blood. A TCR beta motif of roughly 8 highly homologous variants appeared characteristic of ankylosing spondylitis blood.

The CDR3 is 15 residues long. V dropped 9 bases and J dropped 2; count of bases not matched to a gene: 11. In this sample, this clonotype turned up many times. The target antigen is unknown. The clonotype was recovered from a male donor with ankylosing spondylitis or in good health (not recorded which). What was sequenced was blood, either unsorted or a sorted T cell fraction (not recorded which). The V call is TRBV12-3 or TRBV12-4, the J call TRBJ2-3; 7 positions agree with TRBD2. The CDR3 loop is CASNSRGSATDTQYF. DNA of the CDR3: TGTGCCAGTAACTCTCGCGGGAGTGCCACAGATACGCAGTATTTT.